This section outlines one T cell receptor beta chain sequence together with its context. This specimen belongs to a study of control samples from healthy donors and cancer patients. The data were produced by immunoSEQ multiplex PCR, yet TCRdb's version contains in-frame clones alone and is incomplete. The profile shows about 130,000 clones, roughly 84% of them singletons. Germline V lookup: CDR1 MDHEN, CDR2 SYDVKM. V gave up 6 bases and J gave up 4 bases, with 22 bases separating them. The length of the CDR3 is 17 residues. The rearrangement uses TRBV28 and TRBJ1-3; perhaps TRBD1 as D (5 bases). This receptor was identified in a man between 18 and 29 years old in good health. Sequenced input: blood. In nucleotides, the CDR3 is TGTGCCAGCAGAGTTGGAACGCAGGGAATAAGCGGAAACACCATATATTTT. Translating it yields CASRVGTQGISGNTIYF.